This T cell receptor (beta chain) was recorded in a study of T cell responses to AZD1222 COVID-19 vaccine. Profiling relied on immunoSEQ multiplex PCR, and the TCRdb table lists in-frame clones only, not all of them. The sample includes under 150,000 clones, 90% to 95% seen only once; the top ten take around 5.1%. This receptor was obtained from an adult in good health. Here the sequenced sample was peripheral blood, taken on day 0 of AZD1222 vaccination.

DNA of the CDR3: TGTGCCAGCTCACAAGCAGGGAATGAAAAACTGTTTTTT. It codes for CASSQAGNEKLFF. The rearrangement links TRBV18 to TRBJ1-4; D may be TRBD1 (5 bases). The germline V gene has CDR1 KGHSH and CDR2 LQKENI. V shed 4 bases and J shed 5 bases, with 8 bases lying between them. This CDR3 is built from 13 residues.